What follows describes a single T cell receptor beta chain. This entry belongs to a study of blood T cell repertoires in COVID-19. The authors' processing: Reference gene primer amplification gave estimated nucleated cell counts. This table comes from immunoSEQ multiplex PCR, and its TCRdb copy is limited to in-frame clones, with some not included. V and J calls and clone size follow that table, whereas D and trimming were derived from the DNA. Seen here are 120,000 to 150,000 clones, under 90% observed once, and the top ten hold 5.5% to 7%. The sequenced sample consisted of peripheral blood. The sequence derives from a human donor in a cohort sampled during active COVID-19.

DNA of the CDR3: TGTGCCAGCAGCTTGGCAGGGGGTTACTATTCTGGGGCCAACGTCCTGACTTTC. It specifies CASSLAGGYYSGANVLTF. This chain connects TRBV21-1 to TRBJ2-6; the listed D gene, TRBD1, was not tested against the DNA. TRBV21-1 is reported as a pseudogene. The CDR3 is 18 residues long.